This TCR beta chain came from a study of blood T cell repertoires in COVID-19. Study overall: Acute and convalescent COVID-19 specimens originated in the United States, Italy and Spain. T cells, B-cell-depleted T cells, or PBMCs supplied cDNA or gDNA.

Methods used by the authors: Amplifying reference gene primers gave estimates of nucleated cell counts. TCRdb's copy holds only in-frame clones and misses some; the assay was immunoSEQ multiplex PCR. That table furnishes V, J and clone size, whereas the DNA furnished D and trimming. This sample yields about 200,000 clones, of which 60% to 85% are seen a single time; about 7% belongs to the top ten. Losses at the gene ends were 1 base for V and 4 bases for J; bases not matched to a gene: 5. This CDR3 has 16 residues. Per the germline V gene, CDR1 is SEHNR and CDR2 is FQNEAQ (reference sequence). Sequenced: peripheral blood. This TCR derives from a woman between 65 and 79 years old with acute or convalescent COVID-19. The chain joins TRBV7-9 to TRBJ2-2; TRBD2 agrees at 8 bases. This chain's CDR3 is CASSLEAGARTGELFF. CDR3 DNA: TGTGCCAGCAGCTTAGAAGCGGGGGCGCGCACCGGGGAGCTGTTTTTT.